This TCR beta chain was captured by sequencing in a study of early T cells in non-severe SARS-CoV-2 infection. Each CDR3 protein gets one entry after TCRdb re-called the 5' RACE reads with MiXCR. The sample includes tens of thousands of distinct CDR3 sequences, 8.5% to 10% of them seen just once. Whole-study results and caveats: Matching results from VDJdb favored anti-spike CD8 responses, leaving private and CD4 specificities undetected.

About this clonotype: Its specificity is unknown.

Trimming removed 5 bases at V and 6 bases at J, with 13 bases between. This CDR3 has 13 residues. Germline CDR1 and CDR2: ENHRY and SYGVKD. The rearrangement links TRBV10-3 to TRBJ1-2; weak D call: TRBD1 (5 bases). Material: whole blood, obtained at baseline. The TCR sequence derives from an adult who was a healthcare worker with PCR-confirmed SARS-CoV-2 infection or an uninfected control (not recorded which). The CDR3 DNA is TGTGCCATCAGTCGAGCCGACAGCAATGGCTACACCTTC. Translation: CAISRADSNGYTF.